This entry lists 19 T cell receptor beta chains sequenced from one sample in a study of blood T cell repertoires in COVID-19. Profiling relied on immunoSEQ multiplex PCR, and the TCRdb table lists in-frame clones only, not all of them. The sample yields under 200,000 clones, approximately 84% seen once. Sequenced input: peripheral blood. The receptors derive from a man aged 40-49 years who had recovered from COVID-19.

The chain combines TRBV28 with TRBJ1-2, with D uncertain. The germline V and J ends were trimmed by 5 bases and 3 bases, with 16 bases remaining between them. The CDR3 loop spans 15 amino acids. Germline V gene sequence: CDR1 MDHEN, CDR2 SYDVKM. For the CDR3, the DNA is TGTGCCAGCAGTCTAGTTAATCCGGATGACTATGGCTACACCTTC. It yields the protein CASSLVNPDDYGYTF.

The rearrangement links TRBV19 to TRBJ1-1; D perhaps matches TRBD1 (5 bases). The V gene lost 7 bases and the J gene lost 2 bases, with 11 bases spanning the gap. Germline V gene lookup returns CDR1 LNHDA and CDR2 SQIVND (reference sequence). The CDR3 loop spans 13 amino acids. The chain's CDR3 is CASNLGGNTEAFF. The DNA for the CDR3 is TGTGCCAGTAATCTGGGGGGTAACACTGAAGCTTTCTTT.

The CDR3 DNA sequence: TGTGCCAGCAGGGTGGACAGGGCGGCAGATACGCAGTATTTT. This gives the protein CASRVDRAADTQYF. The V and J genes are TRBV11-2 and TRBJ2-3; 8 bases match TRBD1. Germline V gene sequence: CDR1 SGHAT, CDR2 FQNNGV. This CDR3 is 14 amino acids long. V lost 6 bases and J lost 4; bases outside the gene matches: 6.

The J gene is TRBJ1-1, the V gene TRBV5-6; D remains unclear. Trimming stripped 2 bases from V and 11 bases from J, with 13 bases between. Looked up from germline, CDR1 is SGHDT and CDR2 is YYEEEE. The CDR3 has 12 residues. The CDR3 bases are TGTGCCAGCAGCTTTTTAAACAGAGGGGCTTTCTTT. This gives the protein CASSFLNRGAFF.

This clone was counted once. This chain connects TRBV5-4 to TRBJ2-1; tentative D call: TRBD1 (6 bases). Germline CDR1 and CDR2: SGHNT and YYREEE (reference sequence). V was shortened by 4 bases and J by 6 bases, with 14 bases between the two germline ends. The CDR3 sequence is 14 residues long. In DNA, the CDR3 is TGTGCCAGCAGCCTGGGGGCAGATCTCAATGAGCAGTTCTTC. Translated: CASSLGADLNEQFF.

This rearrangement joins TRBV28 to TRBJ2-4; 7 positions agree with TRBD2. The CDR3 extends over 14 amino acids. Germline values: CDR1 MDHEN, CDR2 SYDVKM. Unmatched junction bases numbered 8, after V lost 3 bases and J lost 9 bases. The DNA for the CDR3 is TGTGCCAGCAGTTTGGCGGGCGGGAGATTCATTCAGTACTTC. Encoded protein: CASSLAGGRFIQYF.

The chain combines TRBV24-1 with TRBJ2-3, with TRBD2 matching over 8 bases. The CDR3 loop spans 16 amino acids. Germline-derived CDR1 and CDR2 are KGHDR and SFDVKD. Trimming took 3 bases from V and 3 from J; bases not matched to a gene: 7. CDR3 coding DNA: TGTGCCACCAGTGATCCCACAGCGGGGGCAACAGATACGCAGTATTTT. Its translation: CATSDPTAGATDTQYF.

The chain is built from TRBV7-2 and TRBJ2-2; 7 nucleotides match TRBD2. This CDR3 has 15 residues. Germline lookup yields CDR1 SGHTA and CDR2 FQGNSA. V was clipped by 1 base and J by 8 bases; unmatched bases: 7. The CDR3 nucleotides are TGTGCCAGCAGCTTAGGGGACTACCCGGTGGGGGAGCTGTTTTTT. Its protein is CASSLGDYPVGELFF.

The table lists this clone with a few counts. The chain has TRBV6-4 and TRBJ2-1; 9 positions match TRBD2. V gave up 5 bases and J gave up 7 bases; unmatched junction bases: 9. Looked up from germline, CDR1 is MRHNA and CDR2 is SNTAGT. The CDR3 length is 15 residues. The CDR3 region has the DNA TGTGCCAGCAGTAGGACTAGCGAGGGATATAATGAGCAGTTCTTC. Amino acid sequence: CASSRTSEGYNEQFF.

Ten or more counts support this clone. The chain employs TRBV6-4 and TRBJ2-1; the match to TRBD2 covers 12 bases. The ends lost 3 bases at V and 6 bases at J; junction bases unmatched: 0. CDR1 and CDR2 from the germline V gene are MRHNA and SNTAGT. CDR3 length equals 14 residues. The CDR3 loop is CASSETSGSNEQFF. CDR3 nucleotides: TGTGCCAGCAGTGAGACTAGCGGGAGCAATGAGCAGTTCTTC.

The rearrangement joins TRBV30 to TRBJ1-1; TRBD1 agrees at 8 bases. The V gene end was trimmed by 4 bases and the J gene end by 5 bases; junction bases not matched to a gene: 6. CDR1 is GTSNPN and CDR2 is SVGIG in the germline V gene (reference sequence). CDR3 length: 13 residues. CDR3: CAWTLGQVTEAFF. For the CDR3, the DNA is TGTGCCTGGACCTTGGGACAGGTTACTGAAGCTTTCTTT.

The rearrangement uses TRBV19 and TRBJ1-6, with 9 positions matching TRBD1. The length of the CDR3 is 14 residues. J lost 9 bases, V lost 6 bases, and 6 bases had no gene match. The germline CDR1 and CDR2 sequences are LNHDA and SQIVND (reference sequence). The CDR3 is CASSQGQGSSPLHF. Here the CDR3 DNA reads TGTGCCAGTAGCCAAGGACAGGGGAGTTCACCCCTCCACTTT.

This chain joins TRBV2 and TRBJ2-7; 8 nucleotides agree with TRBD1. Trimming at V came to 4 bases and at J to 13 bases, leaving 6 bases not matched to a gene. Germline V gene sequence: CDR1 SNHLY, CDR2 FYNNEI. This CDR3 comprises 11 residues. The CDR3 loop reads CASSGQGPFYF. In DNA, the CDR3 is TGTGCCAGCAGTGGACAGGGGCCATTTTACTTC. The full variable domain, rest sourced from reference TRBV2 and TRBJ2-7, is EPEVTQTPSHQVTQMGQEVILRCVPISNHLYFYWYRQILGQKVEFLVSFYNNEISEKSEIFDDQFSVERPDGSNFTLKIRSTKLEDSAMYFCASSGQGPFYFGPGTRLTVT.

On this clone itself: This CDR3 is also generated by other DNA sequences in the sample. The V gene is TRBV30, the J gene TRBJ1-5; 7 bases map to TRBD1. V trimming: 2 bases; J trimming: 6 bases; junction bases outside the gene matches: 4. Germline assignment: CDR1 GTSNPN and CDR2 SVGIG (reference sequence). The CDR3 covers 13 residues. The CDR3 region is CAWSTTGFQPQHF. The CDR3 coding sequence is TGTGCCTGGAGTACGACAGGGTTTCAGCCCCAGCATTTT.

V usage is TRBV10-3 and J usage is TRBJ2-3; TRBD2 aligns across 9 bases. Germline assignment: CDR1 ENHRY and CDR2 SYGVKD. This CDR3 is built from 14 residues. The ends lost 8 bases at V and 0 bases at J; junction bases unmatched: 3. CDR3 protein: CAIEREASTDTQYF. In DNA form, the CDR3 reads TGTGCCATCGAGCGGGAGGCGAGCACAGATACGCAGTATTTT.

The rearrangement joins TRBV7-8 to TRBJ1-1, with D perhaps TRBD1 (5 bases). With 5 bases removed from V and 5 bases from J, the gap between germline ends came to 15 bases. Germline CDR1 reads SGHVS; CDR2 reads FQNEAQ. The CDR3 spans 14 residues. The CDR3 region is CASSAQGGWTEAFF. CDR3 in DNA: TGTGCCAGCAGCGCCCAGGGAGGATGGACTGAAGCTTTCTTT.

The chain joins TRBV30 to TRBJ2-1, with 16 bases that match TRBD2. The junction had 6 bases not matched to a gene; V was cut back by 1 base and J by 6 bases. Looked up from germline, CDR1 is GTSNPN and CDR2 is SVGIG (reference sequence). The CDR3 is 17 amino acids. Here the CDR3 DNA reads TGTGCCTGGAGTGCGGCGGGACTAGCGGGAGGGCGCAATGAGCAGTTCTTC. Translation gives CAWSAAGLAGGRNEQFF. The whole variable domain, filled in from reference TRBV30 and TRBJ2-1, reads SQTIHQWPATLVQPVGSPLSLECTVEGTSNPNLYWYRQAAGRGLQLLFYSVGIGQISSEVPQNLSASRPQDRQFILSSKKLLLSDSGFYLCAWSAAGLAGGRNEQFFGPGTRLTVL.

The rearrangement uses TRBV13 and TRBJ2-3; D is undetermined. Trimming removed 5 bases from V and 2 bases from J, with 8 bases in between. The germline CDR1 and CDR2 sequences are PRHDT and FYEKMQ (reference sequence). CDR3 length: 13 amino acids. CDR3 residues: CASSPRATDTQYF. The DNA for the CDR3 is TGTGCCAGCAGCCCTCGAGCCACAGATACGCAGTATTTT.

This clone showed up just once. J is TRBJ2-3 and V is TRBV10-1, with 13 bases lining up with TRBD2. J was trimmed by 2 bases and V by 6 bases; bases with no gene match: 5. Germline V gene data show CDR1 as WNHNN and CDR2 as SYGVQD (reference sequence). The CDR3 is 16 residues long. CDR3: CASSKGLAGNTDTQYF. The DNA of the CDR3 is TGCGCCAGCAGCAAGGGACTAGCGGGAAACACAGATACGCAGTATTTT.